This T cell receptor (beta chain) was recorded in a study of blood T cell repertoires in COVID-19. Study information: PBMCs, B-cell-depleted T cells, or T cells provided the cDNA or gDNA that made up the material.

The cohort comprised adults aged about 18 to 100 years residing in under 25 US areas. Assignment of participants to cohorts was predicated upon participant-reported clinical history. Before they entered the study, exposed participants had met a COVID-19 case within 2 weeks. The CDR3 consists of 14 residues. Per germline, CDR1 KGHSH and CDR2 LQKENI. V was clipped by 6 bases and J by 5 bases; unmatched bases: 6. TCRdb's table, derived via immunoSEQ multiplex PCR, lists solely in-frame clones and lacks some. This table has a few hundred thousand clones, 88% appearing once. The clonotype was recovered from a woman aged 25 to 39 who had been exposed to COVID-19. The sample consisted of PBMCs or T cells enriched from blood (not recorded which). The rearrangement uses TRBV18 and TRBJ1-1; 10 positions agree with TRBD1. The CDR3 nucleotides are TGTGCCAGCTCCGGGACAGGGGAATTAACTGAAGCTTTCTTT. Amino acid sequence: CASSGTGELTEAFF.